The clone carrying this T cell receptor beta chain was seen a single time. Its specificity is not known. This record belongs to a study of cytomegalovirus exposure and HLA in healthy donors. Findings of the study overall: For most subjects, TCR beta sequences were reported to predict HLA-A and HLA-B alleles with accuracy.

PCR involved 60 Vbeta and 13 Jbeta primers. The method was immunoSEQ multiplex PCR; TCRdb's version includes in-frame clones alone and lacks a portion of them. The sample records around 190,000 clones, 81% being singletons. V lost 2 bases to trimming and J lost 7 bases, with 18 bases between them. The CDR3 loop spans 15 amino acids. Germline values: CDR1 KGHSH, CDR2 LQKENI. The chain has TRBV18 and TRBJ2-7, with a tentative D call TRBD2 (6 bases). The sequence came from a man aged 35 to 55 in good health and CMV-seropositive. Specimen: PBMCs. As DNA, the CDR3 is TGTGCCAGCTCACCAGACGGCACAGGCGGAGGGGAGCAGTACTTC. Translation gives CASSPDGTGGGEQYF.